This T cell receptor beta chain was profiled in a study of blood T cell repertoires in COVID-19. Study as a whole: COVID-19 samples collected from the United States, Italy and Spain covered acute and convalescent phases. Sources were T cells, B-cell-depleted T cells, or PBMCs; the material itself was cDNA or gDNA.

Original data processing: Nucleated cell counts were estimated from reference gene primer amplification. Clones were sequenced by immunoSEQ multiplex PCR, and TCRdb holds only the in-frame ones, with some missing. V, J and clone size reflect that table, while D and trimming were determined from the DNA. The top ten hold 25% to 40% of the sample, which has roughly 90,000 clones, approximately 80% seen once. CDR1 and CDR2 from the germline V gene are MGHDK and SYGVNS. This CDR3 is built from 15 residues. Trimming cost V 6 bases and J 5 bases, with 14 bases left between them. V and J are TRBV25-1 and TRBJ1-6; D is perhaps TRBD1 (6 bases). Input material: peripheral blood. This sequence originates from a woman older than 75 with active or convalescent COVID-19. The CDR3 sequence is CASRDRGFHNSPLHF. For the CDR3, the DNA is TGTGCCAGCAGAGATAGGGGGTTTCATAATTCACCCCTCCACTTT.